The sequence of this T cell receptor (beta chain) was determined in a study of CD8 T cells in Susac syndrome. The CDR3 is 14 residues long. Trimming took 6 bases from V and 0 from J; bases not matched to a gene: 3. Germline V gene sequence: CDR1 SGHDN, CDR2 FVKESK. RNA amounts of roughly 0.45 to 1 ug underwent reverse transcription with random hexamers. Via MiXCR, TCRdb re-called the immunoSEQ multiplex PCR reads, giving one row per CDR3 protein. Of 200,000 to 300,000 distinct CDR3 sequences detected, just under 95% appear once; the ten largest clones hold 0.06% to 0.08%. Sequenced: CD4+ T cells from PBMCs. The clonotype originates from a human donor with multiple sclerosis. This rearrangement joins TRBV14 to TRBJ2-3; 7 bases match TRBD2. The CDR3, as DNA: TGTGCCAGCAGAGCGGGACTTAGCACAGATACGCAGTATTTT. Translating gives CASRAGLSTDTQYF.